This TCR beta chain was sequenced in a study of vaccination and CD4 T cells after COVID-19 (dated by TCRdb to between 2021 and 2024). Turning to the overall study: Every convalescent patient had a positive nasal swab PCR test for SARS-CoV-2, with mild disease in 9 or 10 patients and severe disease in one. Six males and four females were included in the convalescent cohort, with two Hispanic individuals, seven Caucasians, two Asians and one multiracial person represented. Participants received two doses of either the Pfizer-BioNTech BNT162b2 vaccine (n=8) or the Moderna mRNA-1273 vaccine (n=2). Post-COVID blood samples were collected from convalescent patients a median of about 92 days after diagnosis, with a range of about 30 to 170 days. Post-vaccine blood samples were collected a median of approximately 77 days after the second vaccine dose, ranging from about 13 to 250 days. Overlapping spike peptide pools from SARS-CoV-2 and from the common cold coronaviruses HCoV-NL63, HCoV-OC43 and HCoV-229E were used as culture stimuli. In control cultures, a CEFX viral epitope pool was used as positive control, an HIV-1 Nef peptide pool was used as negative control, or no peptide was added. In some eleven COVID-19 convalescent patients and a handful of infection-naive healthy vaccine recipients, researchers compared the spike-specific CD4+ TCR repertoire from before mRNA vaccination with the repertoire from after. The paper's findings and limits, for the study overall: Of the vaccine-specific clones in convalescent patients, 304 of 307, or nearly all, reacted only to SARS-CoV-2 spike and did not cross-react with common cold coronaviruses. Among convalescent patients, a median about 86% of the SARS-CoV-2-reactive clones seen after vaccination appeared only after vaccination, which suggests priming specific to the vaccine. Relatively few convalescent patients were included in the study, and early timepoints after natural infection were not analyzed. Although the median number of SARS-CoV-2-reactive clonotypes went up from fewer than 25 after infection to 35 to 40 after vaccination, the increase was not significant.

As to this clonotype: Its cognate antigen has yet to be identified. Base-call qualities are not available, and no considerably larger clone is one nucleotide away.

The library was built by means of PCR. DNA from cultured CD4+ T cells underwent TCR sequencing with the Oncomine TCR Beta short-read assay at the Johns Hopkins FTIC core. The QIAamp micro DNA kit was used to extract genomic DNA from the cultured CD4+ T cells. The Oncomine TCR Beta libraries from cultured CD4+ T cells were pooled using unique dual indexes and then sequenced on an Illumina iSeq 100. The study's own analysis went as follows. Non-productive sequences were filtered out, and CDR3s that did not start with C, did not end with F or W, or were shorter than 7 amino acids were discarded. Antigen-specific clonotypes were identified with the MANAFEST web application by comparing peptide-stimulated wells with reference and other culture wells. An FDR below 0.05, an odds ratio above 5, and a productive frequency above 0.1% in at least two of three replicate wells were required for clones to be considered positive. A clonotype was classed as cross-reactive if the clonotype showed significant expansion both in SARS-CoV-2 spike wells and in at least one common cold coronavirus spike condition. CDR3 homology was assessed with Levenshtein distances (stringdist) and unrooted phylogenetic trees (ape) in R version 3.6.1. TCRdb applied fastp at Q25 and MiXCR to the public reads, then kept only in-frame beta chains. One record per CDR3 amino acid sequence lists the most common genes and DNA. For this entry, the V and J calls and clone size follow TCRdb and not the study's own pipeline. The sample table holds under 20,000 distinct CDR3 sequences, of which about 23% were seen once. Of the sample, 6.5% to 10% falls within the top ten clones.

The germline ends are 12 bases apart after V is trimmed by 7 bases and J by 11 bases. CDR1 and CDR2 are drawn from the germline V gene: SNHLY, FYNNEI. The CDR3 spans 11 residues, from the cysteine through the phenylalanine. Only CDR3 DNA is held: 33 bases, read in frame from base 1. The label giving this sample's treatment or condition can be read as: approximately nine-day PBMC culture with coronavirus spike peptide pools or control peptides (ViraFEST assay). The ViraFEST assay was used in the study, in which antigen-specific T cells were expanded with peptide pools and expanded clonotypes were subsequently identified by TCR sequencing. The positive SARS-CoV-2 PCR tests of the convalescent patients were dated from March to December 2020, before the Alpha, Beta and Delta variants emerged in the United States. Each well held 2.2 million or so PBMCs cultured with roughly 10 ug/ml peptide pools in IMDM containing roughly 4.7% human AB serum and 9 to 10 IU/ml IL-2. On days 3 and 7, half of the culture medium was replaced with fresh IL-2-containing medium. CD4+ T cells were isolated after about 10 days of culture through negative selection using the EasySep CD4+ T cell isolation kit. Ficoll-Paque Plus gradient centrifugation was used to isolate PBMCs from whole blood, and the isolated PBMCs were then either used fresh or cryopreserved at -140C. In general, triplicate wells were set up for every culture condition.

The origin of this receptor is a human donor with COVID-19. Sequenced input: cultured CD4+ T cells from blood. This chain is built from TRBV2 and TRBJ2-1; the D gene cannot be resolved reliably. The DNA is TGTGCCAGCACCGTCTCCCGCCAGCAGTTCTTC. This codes for CASTVSRQQFF.